What follows are 17 T cell receptor beta chains derived from one specimen sequenced in a study of blood T cell repertoires in COVID-19. Produced via immunoSEQ multiplex PCR; TCRdb's table is partial and in-frame only. The sample records over 90,000 clones, over 75% being singletons. Sequencing used peripheral blood. Source of these receptors: a human donor in a cohort sampled during active COVID-19.

The chain employs TRBV4-1 and TRBJ2-5, with unresolved D. The germline V gene has CDR1 MGHRA and CDR2 YSYEKL. The CDR3 runs 15 residues. The V end lost 0 bases, the J end lost 1 base, and 9 bases lay between the germline ends. The CDR3 nucleotides read TGCGCCAGCAGCCAAGATCCACTCTTCCAAGAGACCCAGTACTTC. This encodes CASSQDPLFQETQYF.

This chain joins TRBV10-1 and TRBJ2-7; D is possibly TRBD1 (6 bases). Germline-derived CDR1 and CDR2 are WNHNN and SYGVQD (reference sequence). The ends were cut back, 7 bases at V and 7 bases at J, with 11 bases in the middle. The CDR3 extends over 11 amino acids. The CDR3 region is CASNRVEEQYF. The CDR3 region has the DNA TGCGCCAGCAACAGGGTCGAAGAGCAGTACTTC.

The rearrangement uses TRBV7-9 and TRBJ2-1; D unclear. The CDR3 runs to 14 residues. With 3 bases removed from V and 0 bases from J, the gap between germline ends came to 6 bases. Germline values: CDR1 SEHNR, CDR2 FQNEAQ (reference sequence). The CDR3 sequence is CASSFTGSYNEQFF. In DNA, the CDR3 is TGTGCCAGCAGCTTCACTGGCTCCTACAATGAGCAGTTCTTC.

The chain carries TRBV5-1 and TRBJ2-3, with TRBD2 identical over 8 bases. V shed 0 bases and J 4 bases; nucleotides not matched to a gene: 7. The CDR3 contains 16 residues. CDR1 is SGHRS and CDR2 is YFSETQ in the germline V gene. The CDR3 is CASSLDGSGTSDTQYF. In DNA form, the CDR3 reads TGCGCCAGCAGCTTGGACGGTAGCGGGACTTCAGATACGCAGTATTTT.

The chain employs TRBV19 and TRBJ1-4, with TRBD1 identical over 8 bases. CDR1 is LNHDA, CDR2 SQIVND, per germline (reference sequence). V gave up 2 bases and J gave up 3 bases; unmatched junction bases: 2. This CDR3 spans 15 amino acids. DNA for the CDR3: TGTGCCAGTAGTATAACAGGGGGGGCTAATGAAAAACTGTTTTTT. Its protein product is CASSITGGANEKLFF.

This clone was observed once. V gene TRBV24-1 combines with J gene TRBJ1-3, with a tentative D call TRBD1 (5 bases). This CDR3 is 14 amino acids long. V dropped 5 bases and J dropped 5 bases, with 12 bases sitting between them. CDR1 and CDR2 from the germline V gene are KGHDR and SFDVKD. The CDR3 spells CATSVRGGRNTIYF. CDR3 DNA sequence: TGTGCCACCAGTGTTAGGGGCGGACGAAACACCATATATTTT.

The CDR3 spells CASYLAGVPSGANVLTF. DNA of the CDR3: TGCGCCAGCTACCTAGCGGGGGTACCCTCTGGGGCCAACGTCCTGACTTTC. The chain links TRBV5-1 to TRBJ2-6; 10 positions agree with TRBD2. Germline V gene data show CDR1 as SGHRS and CDR2 as YFSETQ. After removal of 7 bases from V and 0 bases from J, the junction contained 7 bases not matched to a gene. The CDR3 has 17 residues.

Here the CDR3 DNA reads TGTGCCAGCAGGGGGCTCGGACAGGCTCACAATCAGCCCCAGCATTTT. It translates to CASRGLGQAHNQPQHF. The genes are TRBV27 and TRBJ1-5, with 7 bases identical to TRBD1. The ends lost 6 bases at V and 3 bases at J; junction bases unmatched: 11. The germline CDR1 and CDR2 sequences are MNHEY and SMNVEV (reference sequence). The length of the CDR3 is 16 residues.

The J gene is TRBJ2-1, the V gene TRBV27; D might be TRBD2 (5 bases). Germline CDR1 is MNHEY and CDR2 is SMNVEV (reference sequence). The CDR3 extends over 16 amino acids. Trimming shortened V by 4 bases and J by 0 bases, and 13 bases separated the two germline ends. The CDR3 bases are TGTGCCAGCAGTTGGCTGAGCGGAAGCTCCTACAATGAGCAGTTCTTC. Translating it yields CASSWLSGSSYNEQFF.

The chain is built from TRBV5-6 and TRBJ2-7, with 12 bases fitting TRBD2. Germline V gene sequence: CDR1 SGHDT, CDR2 YYEEEE. The CDR3 runs to 16 residues. Trimming removed 5 bases from V and 0 bases from J; junction bases left unmatched: 6. CDR3 coding DNA: TGTGCCAGCAGGGCTAGCGGGAGGGCCAGCTCCTACGAGCAGTACTTC. Translating it yields CASRASGRASSYEQYF.

This chain joins TRBV9 and TRBJ2-1; D may be TRBD2 (6 bases). The germline gives CDR1 SGDLS, CDR2 YYNGEE. The CDR3 consists of 15 residues. With 0 bases removed from V and 4 bases from J, the gap between germline ends came to 11 bases. The CDR3 DNA sequence: TGTGCCAGCAGCGTAGCCGGGGGACCTTACAATGAGCAGTTCTTC. Translating gives CASSVAGGPYNEQFF.

The rearrangement uses TRBV2 and TRBJ2-7, with 7 bases aligning to TRBD1. The length of the CDR3 is 13 residues. The germline CDR1 and CDR2 sequences are SNHLY and FYNNEI. Trimming removed 7 bases from V and 2 bases from J; junction bases left unmatched: 5. CDR3 nucleotides: TGTGCCAGCACGGCCAGGGGGACCTACGAGCAGTACTTC. This translates into CASTARGTYEQYF.

The chain has TRBV3-1 (or the pseudogene TRBV3-2) and TRBJ1-3; 10 nucleotides align to TRBD1. Looked up from germline, CDR1 is LGHDT and CDR2 is YNNKEL (reference sequence). V was clipped by 3 bases and J by 2 bases; unmatched bases: 1. This CDR3 has 15 amino acids. Here the CDR3 DNA reads TGTGCCAGCAGCCAGGGGACAGGGGCTGGAAACACCATATATTTT. Translated, it gives CASSQGTGAGNTIYF.

The rearrangement links TRBV28 to TRBJ2-7, with a possible D match to TRBD1 (6 bases). Germline-derived CDR1 and CDR2 are MDHEN and SYDVKM. This CDR3 contains 14 residues. The ends were cut back, 3 bases at V and 3 bases at J, with 12 bases in the middle. The CDR3 sequence is CASSFPDRVYEQYF. The CDR3 nucleotides read TGTGCCAGCAGTTTCCCGGACAGAGTCTACGAGCAGTACTTC.

V is TRBV6-6 and J is TRBJ1-5, with a tentative D call TRBD1 (5 bases). Trimming pared 6 bases from V and 4 bases from J, leaving 16 bases between. This CDR3 spans 15 amino acids. CDR1 is MNHNY, CDR2 SVGAGI, per germline (reference sequence). The CDR3 protein is CASSHTTVPNQPQHF. In nucleotides, the CDR3 is TGTGCCAGCAGCCACACGACAGTACCTAATCAGCCCCAGCATTTT.

J is TRBJ2-6 and V is TRBV5-4; D is unresolved. V gave up 4 bases and J gave up 0 bases, with 5 bases separating them. The CDR3 is made up of 14 amino acids. CDR1 is SGHNT and CDR2 is YYREEE in the germline V gene (reference sequence). The CDR3 is CASSPTSGANVLTF. The CDR3 DNA reads TGTGCCAGCAGCCCTACCTCTGGGGCCAACGTCCTGACTTTC.

J is TRBJ2-7 and V is TRBV7-7, with 8 bases identical to TRBD1. The CDR3 sequence is 14 residues long. Per germline, CDR1 SSHAT and CDR2 FNYEAQ (reference sequence). With V trimmed by 5 bases and J by 2 bases, 5 bases remained unmatched. CDR3 in amino acids: CASSHGTGTYEQYF. The CDR3 nucleotides are TGTGCCAGCAGCCACGGGACAGGTACCTACGAGCAGTACTTC. The full variable domain, its missing parts supplied by reference TRBV7-7 and TRBJ2-7, is GAGVSQSPRYKVTKRGQDVTLRCDPISSHATLYWYQQALGQGPEFLTYFNYEAQPDKSGLPSDRFSAERPEGSISTLTIQRTEQRDSAMYRCASSHGTGTYEQYFGPGTRLTVT.